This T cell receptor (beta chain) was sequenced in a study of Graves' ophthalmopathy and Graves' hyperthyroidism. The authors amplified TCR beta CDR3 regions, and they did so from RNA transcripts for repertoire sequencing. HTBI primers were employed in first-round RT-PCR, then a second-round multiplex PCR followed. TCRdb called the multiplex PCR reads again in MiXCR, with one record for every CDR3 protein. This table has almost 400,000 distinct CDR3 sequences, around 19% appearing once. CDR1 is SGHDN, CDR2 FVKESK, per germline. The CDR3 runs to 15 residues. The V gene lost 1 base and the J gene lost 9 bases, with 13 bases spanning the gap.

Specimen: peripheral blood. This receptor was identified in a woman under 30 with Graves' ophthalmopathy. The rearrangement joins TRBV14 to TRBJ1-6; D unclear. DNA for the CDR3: TGTGCCAGCAGCCAAGGGCAATCGCGGACTTCACCCCTCCACTTT. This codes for CASSQGQSRTSPLHF.